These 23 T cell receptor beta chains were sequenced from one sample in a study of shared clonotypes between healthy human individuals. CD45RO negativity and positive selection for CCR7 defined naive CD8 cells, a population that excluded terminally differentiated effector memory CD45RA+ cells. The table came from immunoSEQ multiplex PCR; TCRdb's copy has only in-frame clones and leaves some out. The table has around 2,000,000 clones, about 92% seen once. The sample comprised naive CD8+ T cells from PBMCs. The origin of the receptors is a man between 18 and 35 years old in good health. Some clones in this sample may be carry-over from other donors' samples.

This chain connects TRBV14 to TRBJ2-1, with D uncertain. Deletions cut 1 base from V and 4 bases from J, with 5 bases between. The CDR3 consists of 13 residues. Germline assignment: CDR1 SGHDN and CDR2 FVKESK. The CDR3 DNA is TGTGCCAGCAGCCAAGGTACATACAATGAGCAGTTCTTC. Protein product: CASSQGTYNEQFF.

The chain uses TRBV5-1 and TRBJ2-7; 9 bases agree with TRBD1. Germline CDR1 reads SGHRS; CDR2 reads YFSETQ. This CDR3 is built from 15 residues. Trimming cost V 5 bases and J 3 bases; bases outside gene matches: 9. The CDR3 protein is CASRIWTGEGYEQYF. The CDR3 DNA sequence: TGCGCCAGCAGGATTTGGACAGGGGAAGGCTACGAGCAGTACTTC. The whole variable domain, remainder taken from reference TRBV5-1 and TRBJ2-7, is KAGVTQTPRYLIKTRGQQVTLSCSPISGHRSVSWYQQTPGQGLQFLFEYFSETQRNKGNFPGRFSGRQFSNSRSEMNVSTLELGDSALYLCASRIWTGEGYEQYFGPGTRLTVT.

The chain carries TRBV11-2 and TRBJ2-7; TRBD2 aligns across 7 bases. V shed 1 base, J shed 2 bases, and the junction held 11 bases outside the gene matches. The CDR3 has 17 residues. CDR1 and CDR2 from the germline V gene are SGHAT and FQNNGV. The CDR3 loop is CASSLGPRGGRPYEQYF. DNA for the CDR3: TGTGCCAGCAGCTTAGGCCCCCGCGGCGGGAGACCCTACGAGCAGTACTTC. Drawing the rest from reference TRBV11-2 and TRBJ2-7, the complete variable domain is EAGVAQSPRYKIIEKRQSVAFWCNPISGHATLYWYQQILGQGPKLLIQFQNNGVVDDSQLPKDRFSAERLKGVDSTLKIQPAKLEDSAVYLCASSLGPRGGRPYEQYFGPGTRLTVT.

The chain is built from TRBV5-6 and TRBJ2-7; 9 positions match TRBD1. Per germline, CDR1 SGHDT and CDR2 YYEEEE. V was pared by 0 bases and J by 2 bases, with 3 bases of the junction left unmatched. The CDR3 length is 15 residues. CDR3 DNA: TGTGCCAGCAGCTTGGGGGACAGGGAGACCTACGAGCAGTACTTC. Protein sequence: CASSLGDRETYEQYF.

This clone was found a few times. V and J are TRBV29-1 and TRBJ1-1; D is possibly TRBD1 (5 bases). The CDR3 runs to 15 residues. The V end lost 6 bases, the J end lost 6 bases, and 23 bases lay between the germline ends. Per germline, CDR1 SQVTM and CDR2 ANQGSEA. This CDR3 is CSVVGSQGGYPEAFF. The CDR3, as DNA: TGCAGCGTCGTCGGGAGTCAGGGTGGTTACCCTGAAGCTTTCTTT.

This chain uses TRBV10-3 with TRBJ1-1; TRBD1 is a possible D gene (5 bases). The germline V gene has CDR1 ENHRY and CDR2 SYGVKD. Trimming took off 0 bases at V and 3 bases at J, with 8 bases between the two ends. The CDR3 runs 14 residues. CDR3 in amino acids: CAISESRGDTEAFF. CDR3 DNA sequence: TGTGCCATCAGTGAGTCTCGGGGGGACACTGAAGCTTTCTTT.

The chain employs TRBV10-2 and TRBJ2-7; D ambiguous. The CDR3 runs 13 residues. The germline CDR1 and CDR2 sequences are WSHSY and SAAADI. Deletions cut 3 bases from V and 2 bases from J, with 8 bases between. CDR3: CASSEHWTYEQYF. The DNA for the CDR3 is TGCGCCAGCAGTGAACACTGGACCTACGAGCAGTACTTC.

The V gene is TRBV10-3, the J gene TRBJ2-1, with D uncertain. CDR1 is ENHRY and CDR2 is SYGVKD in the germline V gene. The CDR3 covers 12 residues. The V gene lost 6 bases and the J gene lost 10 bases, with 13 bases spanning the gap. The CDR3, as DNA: TGTGCCATCAGGCCCCCCTACGGCGAGCAGTTCTTC. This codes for CAIRPPYGEQFF.

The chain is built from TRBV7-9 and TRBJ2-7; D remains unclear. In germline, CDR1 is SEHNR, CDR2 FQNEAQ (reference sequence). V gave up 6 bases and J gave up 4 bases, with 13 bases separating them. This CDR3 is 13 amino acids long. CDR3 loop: CASRRATEYEQYF. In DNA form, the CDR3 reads TGTGCCAGCAGACGAGCCACCGAGTACGAGCAGTACTTC.

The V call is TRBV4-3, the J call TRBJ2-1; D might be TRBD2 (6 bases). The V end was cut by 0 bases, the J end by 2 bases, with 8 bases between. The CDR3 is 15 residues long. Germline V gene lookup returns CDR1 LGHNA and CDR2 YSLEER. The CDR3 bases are TGCGCCAGCAGCCAAGATGGAGGGGCCTACAATGAGCAGTTCTTC. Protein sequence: CASSQDGGAYNEQFF.

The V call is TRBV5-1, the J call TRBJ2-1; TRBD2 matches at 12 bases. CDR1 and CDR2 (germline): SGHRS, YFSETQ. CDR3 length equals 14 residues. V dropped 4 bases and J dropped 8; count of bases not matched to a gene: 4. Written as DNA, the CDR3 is TGCGCCAGCAGCACTCGGACTAGCGGGGATGAGCAGTTCTTC. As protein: CASSTRTSGDEQFF.

In DNA form, the CDR3 reads TGTGCCAGCAGCTCCCGGACAGGGGCCGACACCGGGGAGCTGTTTTTT. It codes for CASSSRTGADTGELFF. The chain links TRBV7-9 to TRBJ2-2, with 9 nucleotides matching TRBD1. Germline lookup yields CDR1 SEHNR and CDR2 FQNEAQ (reference sequence). CDR3 length: 16 residues. The junction had 6 bases not matched to a gene; V was cut back by 4 bases and J by 3 bases.

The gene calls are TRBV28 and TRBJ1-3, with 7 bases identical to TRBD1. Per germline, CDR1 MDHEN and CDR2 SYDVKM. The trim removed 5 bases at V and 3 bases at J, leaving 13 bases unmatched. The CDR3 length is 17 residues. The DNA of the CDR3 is TGTGCCAGCAGTACCCCGGACAGGATCGGGAGTGGAAACACCATATATTTT. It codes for CASSTPDRIGSGNTIYF.

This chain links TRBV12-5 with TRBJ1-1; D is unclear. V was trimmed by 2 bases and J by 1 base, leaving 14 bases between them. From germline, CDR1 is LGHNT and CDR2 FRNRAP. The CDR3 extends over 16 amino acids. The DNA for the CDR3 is TGTGCTAGTGGTTTGACCCAGTCGTTTACGAACACTGAAGCTTTCTTT. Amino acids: CASGLTQSFTNTEAFF.

The CDR3 bases are TGTGCCAGCAGTGGGACTAGCGGACCCACAGATACGCAGTATTTT. Amino acids: CASSGTSGPTDTQYF. The gene calls are TRBV28 and TRBJ2-3; TRBD2 aligns across 11 bases. Germline CDR1 MDHEN, CDR2 SYDVKM. V shed 5 bases and J 2 bases; nucleotides not matched to a gene: 3. This CDR3 has 15 residues.

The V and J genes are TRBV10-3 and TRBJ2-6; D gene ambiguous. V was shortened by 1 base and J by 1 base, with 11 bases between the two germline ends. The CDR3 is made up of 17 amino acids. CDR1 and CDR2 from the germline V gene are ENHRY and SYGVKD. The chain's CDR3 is CAISEFISQSGANVLTF. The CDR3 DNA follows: TGTGCCATCAGTGAGTTTATTAGCCAATCTGGGGCCAACGTCCTGACTTTC.

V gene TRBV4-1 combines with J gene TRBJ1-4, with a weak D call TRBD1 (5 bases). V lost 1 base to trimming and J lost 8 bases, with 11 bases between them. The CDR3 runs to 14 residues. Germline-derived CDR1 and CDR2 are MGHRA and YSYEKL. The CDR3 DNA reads TGCGCCAGCAGCCAAGTAGCGGGGACCGAAAAACTGTTTTTT. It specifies CASSQVAGTEKLFF.

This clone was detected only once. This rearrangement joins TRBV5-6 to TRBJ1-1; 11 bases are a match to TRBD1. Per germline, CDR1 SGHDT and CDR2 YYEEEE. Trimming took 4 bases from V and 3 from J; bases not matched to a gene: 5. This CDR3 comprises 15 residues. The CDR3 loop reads CASSGLGQGDTEAFF. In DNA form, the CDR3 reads TGTGCCAGCAGCGGATTGGGACAGGGGGACACTGAAGCTTTCTTT.

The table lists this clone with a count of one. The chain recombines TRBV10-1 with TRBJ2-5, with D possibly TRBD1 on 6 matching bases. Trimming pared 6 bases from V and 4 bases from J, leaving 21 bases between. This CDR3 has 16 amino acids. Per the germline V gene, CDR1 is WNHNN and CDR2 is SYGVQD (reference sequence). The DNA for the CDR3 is TGCGCCAGCAGGAGAGGGGGACGGAGGTTCGTAGAGACCCAGTACTTC. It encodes CASRRGGRRFVETQYF.

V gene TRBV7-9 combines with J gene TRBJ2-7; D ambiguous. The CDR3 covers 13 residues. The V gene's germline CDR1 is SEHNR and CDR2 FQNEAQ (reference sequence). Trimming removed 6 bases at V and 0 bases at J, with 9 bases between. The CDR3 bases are TGTGCCAGCAGTGTATCCAACTCCTACGAGCAGTACTTC. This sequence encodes CASSVSNSYEQYF.

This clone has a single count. The DNA of the CDR3 is TGTGCCAGCAGCGGGGCTAGCGGGGGTTCTATCTACGAGCAGTACTTC. Amino acids: CASSGASGGSIYEQYF. The V gene is TRBV27, the J gene TRBJ2-7, with TRBD2 matching over 10 bases. The CDR3 has 16 residues. Germline V gene lookup returns CDR1 MNHEY and CDR2 SMNVEV (reference sequence). V gave up 6 bases and J gave up 3 bases; unmatched junction bases: 11.

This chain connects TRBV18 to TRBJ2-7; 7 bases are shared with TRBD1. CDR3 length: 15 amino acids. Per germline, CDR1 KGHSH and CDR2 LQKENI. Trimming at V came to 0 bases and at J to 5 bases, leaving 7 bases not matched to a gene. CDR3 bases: TGTGCCAGCTCACCACCCCATCAGGGGGTAGACGAGCAGTACTTC. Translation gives CASSPPHQGVDEQYF.

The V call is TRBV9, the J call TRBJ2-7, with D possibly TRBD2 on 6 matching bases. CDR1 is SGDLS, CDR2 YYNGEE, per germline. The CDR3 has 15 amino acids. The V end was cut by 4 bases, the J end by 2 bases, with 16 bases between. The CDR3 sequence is CASSPDGSVAYEQYF. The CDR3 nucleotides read TGTGCCAGCAGCCCAGACGGGAGTGTCGCCTACGAGCAGTACTTC.